The 9 T cell receptor beta chains given below trace back to one sample, sequenced in a study of response to subunit inactivated influenza vaccine. TCRdb passed the RT-PCR reads through MiXCR, listing each CDR3 protein once. The table has roughly 760,000 distinct CDR3 sequences, 21% seen once; the top ten hold 9.5% to 13%. Material: PBMCs from blood, obtained around 5 days after vaccination. The receptors derive from a man aged 50 to 59 who received an inactivated influenza vaccine.

DNA of the CDR3: TGTGCCAGCAGTTTCCACAGGGGGAATGAAAAACTGTTTTTT. Translated: CASSFHRGNEKLFF. The gene calls are TRBV6-5 and TRBJ1-4; 8 nucleotides align to TRBD1. V shed 4 bases, J shed 5 bases, and the junction held 3 bases outside the gene matches. The germline gives CDR1 MNHEY, CDR2 SVGAGI. The CDR3 has 14 residues.

This clonotype came up a few times. The genes are TRBV29-1 and TRBJ2-7; TRBD2 aligns across 11 bases. CDR3 length: 15 amino acids. Unmatched junction bases numbered 1, after V lost 0 bases and J lost 0 bases. Germline V CDR1 and CDR2: SQVTM, ANQGSEA. CDR3 region: CSVEDTSGSSYEQYF. In DNA, the CDR3 is TGCAGCGTTGAAGATACTAGCGGGAGCTCCTACGAGCAGTACTTC.

V is TRBV15 and J is TRBJ2-7; D gene uncertain. Germline assignment: CDR1 LNHNV and CDR2 YYDKDF (reference sequence). The CDR3 covers 14 residues. Trimming shortened V by 1 base and J by 2 bases, and 9 bases separated the two germline ends. The DNA of the CDR3 is TGTGCCACCAGCAGAGGGGGAATGGCCTACGAGCAGTACTTC. Translated: CATSRGGMAYEQYF.

The table lists this clonotype with a few counts. The genes are TRBV29-1 and TRBJ2-7, with TRBD2 matching 12 bases. This CDR3 has 13 amino acids. Germline V gene lookup returns CDR1 SQVTM and CDR2 ANQGSEA. V trimming: 6 bases; J trimming: 4 bases; junction bases outside the gene matches: 4. The CDR3 DNA follows: TGCAGCGTAAGACTAGCGGGGGTATACGAGCAGTACTTC. Its protein is CSVRLAGVYEQYF.

This clonotype was picked up many times. V usage is TRBV6-5 and J usage is TRBJ1-4; a possible D gene is TRBD1 (6 bases). Per germline, CDR1 MNHEY and CDR2 SVGAGI. CDR3 length: 17 amino acids. Trimming cost V 6 bases and J 7 bases, with 24 bases left between them. The CDR3 DNA follows: TGTGCCAGCAGATTACTGGGGACCAGGGGACGGGCTGAAAAACTGTTTTTT. As protein: CASRLLGTRGRAEKLFF.

This clonotype was counted ten times or more. The rearrangement joins TRBV5-5 to TRBJ2-6; 11 bases line up with TRBD2. The germline V gene has CDR1 SGHKS and CDR2 YYEKEE (reference sequence). Trimming took 0 bases from V and 4 from J; bases not matched to a gene: 6. The CDR3 extends over 18 amino acids. CDR3 in DNA: TGTGCCAGCAGCTTGGCGGTAGCGGGAGGGCCCGGGGCCAACGTCCTGACTTTC. As protein: CASSLAVAGGPGANVLTF.

This chain connects TRBV6-6 to TRBJ1-1; D is possibly TRBD1 (6 bases). Germline values: CDR1 MNHNY, CDR2 SVGAGI (reference sequence). The germline V and J ends were trimmed by 7 bases and 2 bases, with 11 bases remaining between them. This CDR3 is built from 13 residues. The chain's CDR3 is CASIRGGNTEAFF. The CDR3 DNA follows: TGTGCCAGCATCCGAGGGGGAAACACTGAAGCTTTCTTT.

This clonotype was recorded a few times. The rearrangement uses TRBV20-1 and TRBJ2-1; 12 nucleotides align to TRBD1. CDR1 DFQATT and CDR2 SNEGSKA come from the germline V gene (reference sequence). The CDR3 length is 17 residues. Trimming at V came to 5 bases and at J to 0 bases, leaving 8 bases not matched to a gene. The CDR3, as DNA: TGCAGTGCTGCCGGGACAGGGGGCACGAGCTCCTACAATGAGCAGTTCTTC. This encodes CSAAGTGGTSSYNEQFF.

This clonotype was seen a few times. The rearrangement joins TRBV4-1 to TRBJ2-3; 10 positions agree with TRBD2. The germline V gene has CDR1 MGHRA and CDR2 YSYEKL. Unmatched junction bases numbered 6, after V lost 6 bases and J lost 6 bases. This CDR3 region has 14 residues. The CDR3 sequence is CASRIAGGKDTQYF. The CDR3 DNA reads as TGCGCCAGCAGGATAGCGGGGGGCAAGGATACGCAGTATTTT.